The 20 T cell receptor beta chains in this list originate from one sample, sequenced in a study of regulatory T cells in long-lasting Graves disease. Time point: newly diagnosed GD, antithyroid drugs for less than 3 months. The authors made the TCR library using RNA they extracted from PBMCs. Arm-PCR of CDR3 regions and iRepertoire HTBI primers were used to build TCR beta libraries. TCRdb passed the multiplex PCR reads through MiXCR, listing each CDR3 protein once. The top ten clones hold 15% to 20% of a sample with roughly 360,000 distinct CDR3 sequences, about 10% of them seen once. The sample was also linked to a second study, of T cells in Graves' hyperthyroidism and ophthalmopathy.

Sequenced here: peripheral blood mononuclear cells (PBMCs), sampled at new diagnosis, from a patient treated with antithyroid drugs. The receptors here all came from a woman between 18 and 29 years old with Graves disease.

In this sample, this clonotype turned up a few times. The rearrangement joins TRBV13 to TRBJ1-3; D is unclear. The CDR3 has 16 amino acids. V was trimmed by 3 bases and J by 1 base, leaving 13 bases between them. Germline CDR1 reads PRHDT; CDR2 reads FYEKMQ (reference sequence). The CDR3 sequence: CASSLGYLRSGNTIYF. The CDR3 region has the DNA TGTGCCAGCAGCTTGGGATATCTCCGGTCTGGAAACACCATATATTTT.

There are many counts of this clonotype. The chain has TRBV20-1 and TRBJ2-7, with D unresolved. The CDR3 spans 16 residues. Germline assignment: CDR1 DFQATT and CDR2 SNEGSKA (reference sequence). Deletions cut 2 bases from V and 0 bases from J, with 17 bases between. The CDR3 loop is CSARSASAPSSYEQYF. Written as DNA, the CDR3 is TGCAGTGCTAGAAGTGCGTCAGCGCCTAGCTCCTACGAGCAGTACTTC.

The table lists this clonotype with many counts. The chain carries TRBV6-1 and TRBJ1-1; perhaps TRBD1 as D (5 bases). Trimming took off 10 bases at V and 11 bases at J, with 23 bases between the two ends. Germline V lookup: CDR1 MNHNS, CDR2 SASEGT. The CDR3 contains 13 residues. The CDR3 DNA follows: TGTGCCACTCGCTCCGGGACCTCGGGACGGGCTTTCTTT. Translating gives CATRSGTSGRAFF.

This clonotype showed up just a few times. This rearrangement joins TRBV20-1 to TRBJ2-2; D gene ambiguous. The germline V and J ends were trimmed by 5 bases and 6 bases, with 13 bases remaining between them. The CDR3 totals 13 residues. CDR1 and CDR2 (germline): DFQATT, SNEGSKA (reference sequence). CDR3 sequence (DNA): TGCAGTGCTCCGGAACTGGGGTCCGGGGAGCTGTTTTTT. It is translated as CSAPELGSGELFF.

This clonotype has at least ten counts. This sequence joins TRBV7-2 and TRBJ1-2; no reliable D call. V shed 0 bases and J shed 4 bases, with 15 bases lying between them. This CDR3 is 16 amino acids long. Germline loops: CDR1 SGHTA, CDR2 FQGNSA. The CDR3, as DNA: TGTGCCAGCAGCTTAGCTCGGGGTTCGGGTATCTATGGCTACACCTTC. This encodes CASSLARGSGIYGYTF.

The table lists this clonotype with many counts. The chain combines TRBV18 with TRBJ2-5; D uncertain. V was clipped by 8 bases and J by 5 bases, with 15 bases between them. The CDR3 is 13 residues long. Germline V CDR1 and CDR2: KGHSH, LQKENI. CDR3 nucleotide sequence: TGTGCCAGCCAAACCGACGAGCCGGAGACCCAGTACTTC. Its translation is CASQTDEPETQYF.

This chain joins TRBV11-2 and TRBJ1-2; D gene ambiguous. The CDR3 is made up of 15 amino acids. Trimming removed 5 bases at V and 0 bases at J, with 13 bases between. Looked up from germline, CDR1 is SGHAT and CDR2 is FQNNGV. The CDR3 DNA sequence: TGTGCCAGCAGCCCGGAAACATGGACTAACTATGGCTACACCTTC. Translation gives CASSPETWTNYGYTF.

Ten or more counts support this clonotype. The chain is built from TRBV20-1 and TRBJ2-1, with 8 nucleotides matching TRBD2. Unmatched junction bases numbered 5, after V lost 1 base and J lost 0 bases. The CDR3 covers 16 residues. Germline V gene data show CDR1 as DFQATT and CDR2 as SNEGSKA (reference sequence). This CDR3 is CSARVSAGGSYNEQFF. The CDR3 region has the DNA TGCAGTGCTAGAGTTTCGGCGGGGGGCTCCTACAATGAGCAGTTCTTC.

There are many counts of this clonotype. In DNA form, the CDR3 reads TGTGCCAGCAGCTTAGGCGGGACAGGGGGCTATGGCTACACCTTC. Protein: CASSLGGTGGYGYTF. This chain uses TRBV11-2 with TRBJ1-2; TRBD1 matches at 11 bases. V lost 1 base and J lost 4; bases outside the gene matches: 2. This CDR3 spans 15 amino acids. Germline loops: CDR1 SGHAT, CDR2 FQNNGV. Full variable domain (outside the CDR3, taken from reference TRBV11-2 and TRBJ1-2): EAGVAQSPRYKIIEKRQSVAFWCNPISGHATLYWYQQILGQGPKLLIQFQNNGVVDDSQLPKDRFSAERLKGVDSTLKIQPAKLEDSAVYLCASSLGGTGGYGYTFGSGTRLTVV.

This clonotype was seen many times. The chain is built from TRBV24-1 and TRBJ1-5; tentative D call: TRBD1 (6 bases). Germline assignment: CDR1 KGHDR and CDR2 SFDVKD. The V gene lost 6 bases and the J gene lost 0 bases, with 14 bases spanning the gap. This CDR3 comprises 16 residues. As DNA, the CDR3 is TGTGCCACCAGTCCGGACAGAGATTATAGCAATCAGCCCCAGCATTTT. The encoded protein is CATSPDRDYSNQPQHF.

This clonotype has a count of ten or more. The chain uses TRBV9 and TRBJ1-1, with a weak D call TRBD1 (5 bases). Germline V gene lookup returns CDR1 SGDLS and CDR2 YYNGEE. The V gene lost 1 base and the J gene lost 3 bases, with 7 bases spanning the gap. This CDR3 spans 13 amino acids. The DNA for the CDR3 is TGTGCCAGCAGCGTAATGGGGGACACTGAAGCTTTCTTT. Its protein is CASSVMGDTEAFF.

This clonotype appeared many times. The chain recombines TRBV7-2 with TRBJ2-5, with D perhaps TRBD2 (5 bases). The germline V gene has CDR1 SGHTA and CDR2 FQGNSA. This CDR3 is built from 15 residues. The ends were cut back, 6 bases at V and 2 bases at J, with 16 bases in the middle. The CDR3 reads CASRTRPSSQETQYF. DNA of the CDR3: TGTGCCAGCAGGACGCGCCCTAGCAGTCAAGAGACCCAGTACTTC.

This clonotype was recorded a few times. The chain has TRBV7-2 and TRBJ1-3, with a possible D match to TRBD1 (5 bases). V was clipped by 1 base and J by 8 bases, with 12 bases between them. The germline V gene encodes CDR1 SGHTA and CDR2 FQGNSA. This CDR3 contains 14 residues. The CDR3: CASSLGSGLDTIYF. The CDR3 coding sequence is TGTGCCAGCAGCTTAGGGTCAGGGCTGGACACCATATATTTT. The full variable domain, its missing parts supplied by reference TRBV7-2 and TRBJ1-3, is GAGVSQSPSNKVTEKGKDVELRCDPISGHTALYWYRQSLGQGLEFLIYFQGNSAPDKSGLPSDRFSAERTGGSVSTLTIQRTQQEDSAVYLCASSLGSGLDTIYFGEGSWLTVV.

This clonotype was seen repeatedly, ten times or more. The V gene is TRBV9, the J gene TRBJ2-3; TRBD1 or TRBD2 may be the D gene (5 bases each). Germline-derived CDR1 and CDR2 are SGDLS and YYNGEE. Between the trimmed V and J ends, which lost 4 bases and 6 bases, there was a span of 18 bases. The CDR3 loop spans 15 amino acids. Here the CDR3 reads CASSPSGSGGDTQYF. The CDR3 bases are TGTGCCAGCAGCCCCTCAGGGTCCGGAGGCGATACGCAGTATTTT.

At least ten counts were recorded for this clonotype. The CDR3 DNA is TGTGCCAGCAGTGACTTTACAGGGGCGCAGTATTTT. Its translation is CASSDFTGAQYF. The V gene is TRBV2, the J gene TRBJ2-3; 7 nucleotides line up with TRBD1. CDR1 SNHLY and CDR2 FYNNEI come from the germline V gene. CDR3 length: 12 amino acids. The V segment lost 3 bases and the J segment 10 bases; nucleotides outside the gene matches: 4.

The table lists this clonotype with a few counts. The chain couples TRBV4-3 to TRBJ2-3; 12 bases fit TRBD2. The germline V gene has CDR1 LGHNA and CDR2 YSLEER. Trimming at V came to 7 bases and at J to 2 bases, leaving 7 bases not matched to a gene. The length of the CDR3 is 16 residues. As DNA, the CDR3 is TGCGCCAGCACCCGACTAGCGGGAGACATCACAGATACGCAGTATTTT. It translates to CASTRLAGDITDTQYF.

This clonotype came up many times. The chain uses TRBV7-2 and TRBJ1-2, with D possibly matching TRBD1 (5 bases). Per the germline V gene, CDR1 is SGHTA and CDR2 is FQGNSA. The CDR3 covers 12 residues. The germline V and J ends were trimmed by 4 bases and 4 bases, with 7 bases remaining between them. The CDR3 DNA sequence: TGTGCCAGCAGCTCAAGGGGCTATGGCTACACCTTC. As protein: CASSSRGYGYTF.

This clonotype has at least ten counts. The chain joins TRBV27 to TRBJ2-2; TRBD2 agrees at 12 bases. V lost 4 bases and J lost 5; bases outside the gene matches: 5. This CDR3 is built from 16 residues. Looked up from germline, CDR1 is MNHEY and CDR2 is SMNVEV (reference sequence). In DNA, the CDR3 is TGTGCCAGCAGTTCCCTAGCGGGAGGGAAAACCGGGGAGCTGTTTTTT. Translating it yields CASSSLAGGKTGELFF.

This clonotype was found many times. The V call is TRBV15, the J call TRBJ2-1, with a possible D match to TRBD1 (6 bases). Looked up from germline, CDR1 is LNHNV and CDR2 is YYDKDF (reference sequence). The CDR3 runs to 16 residues. Trimming removed 0 bases from V and 7 bases from J, with 16 bases in between. The CDR3 protein is CATSRDRGSRLNEQFF. The CDR3, as DNA: TGTGCCACCAGCAGAGATAGGGGGAGTCGGTTAAATGAGCAGTTCTTC. Using reference TRBV15 and TRBJ2-1 for the parts outside the CDR3, the full variable domain is DAMVIQNPRYQVTQFGKPVTLSCSQTLNHNVMYWYQQKSSQAPKLLFHYYDKDFNNEADTPDNFQSRRPNTSFCFLDIRSPGLGDTAMYLCATSRDRGSRLNEQFFGPGTRLTVL.

This clonotype was seen at least ten times. The chain couples TRBV27 to TRBJ2-1; 11 positions match TRBD2. The CDR3 consists of 14 residues. Looked up from germline, CDR1 is MNHEY and CDR2 is SMNVEV (reference sequence). V lost 8 bases to trimming and J lost 3 bases; unmatched junction nucleotides: 3. The CDR3 is CASGLAGGYNEQFF. Here the CDR3 DNA reads TGTGCCAGCGGTCTAGCGGGAGGCTACAATGAGCAGTTCTTC.